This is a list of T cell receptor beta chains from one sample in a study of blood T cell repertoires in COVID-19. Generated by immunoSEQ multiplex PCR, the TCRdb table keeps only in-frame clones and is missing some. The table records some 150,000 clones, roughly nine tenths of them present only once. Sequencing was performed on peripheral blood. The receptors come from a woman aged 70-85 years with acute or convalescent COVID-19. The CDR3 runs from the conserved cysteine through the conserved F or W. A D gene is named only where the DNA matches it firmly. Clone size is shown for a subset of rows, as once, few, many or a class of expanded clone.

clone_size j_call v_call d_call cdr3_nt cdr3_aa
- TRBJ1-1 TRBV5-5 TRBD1 TGTGCCAGCGGGGCACAGGGGGCGCGGGGAGTGAACACTGAAGCTTTCTTT CASGAQGARGVNTEAFF
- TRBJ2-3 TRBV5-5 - TGTGCCAGCAGCTTGGCGATGGTAGGAGGGCAGTATTTT CASSLAMVGGQYF
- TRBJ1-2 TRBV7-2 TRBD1 TGTGCCAGCAGCTTAGTTGGGCAGGGGGCACATGGCTACACCTTC CASSLVGQGAHGYTF
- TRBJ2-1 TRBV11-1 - TGTGCCAGTGCACAAGGACTCTACAATGAGCAGTTCTTC CASAQGLYNEQFF
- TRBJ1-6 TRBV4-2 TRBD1 TGTGCCAGCAGCCAGGCCCGACAGGGGAGCTCCTATAATTCACCCCTCCACTTT CASSQARQGSSYNSPLHF
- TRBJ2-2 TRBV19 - TGTGCCAGTAGTCCAACGCAGGACTCCTCGAACACCGGGGAGCTGTTTTTT CASSPTQDSSNTGELFF
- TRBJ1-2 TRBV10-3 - TGTGCCATCAGTGAGGACAGCTATGGCTACACCTTC CAISEDSYGYTF
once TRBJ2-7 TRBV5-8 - TGTGCCAGCAGCTTGGGCAGGGGGCAGTACTTC CASSLGRGQYF
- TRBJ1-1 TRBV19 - TGTGCCAGTAGTTTTAAGGCAGGGTCGGTGAACACTGAAGCTTTCTTT CASSFKAGSVNTEAFF
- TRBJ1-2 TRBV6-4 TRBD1 TGTGCCAGCAGTAGGGGGCCTAACTATGGCTACACCTTC CASSRGPNYGYTF
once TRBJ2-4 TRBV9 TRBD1 TGTGCCAGCAGCGCCCTCGGGACAGAAAGCAAAAACATTCAGTACTTC CASSALGTESKNIQYF
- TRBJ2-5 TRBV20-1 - TGCAGTGCTAGTGACGGAGTGGCGGAGACCCAGTACTTC CSASDGVAETQYF
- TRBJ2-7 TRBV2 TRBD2 TGTGCCGTAAGACTAGCGGGGGGCTATGACTACGAGCAGTACTTC CAVRLAGGYDYEQYF
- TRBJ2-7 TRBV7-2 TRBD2 TGTGCCAGCAGCTTAGTAGCGGGGAGGCGGTCCTACGAGCAGTACTTC CASSLVAGRRSYEQYF
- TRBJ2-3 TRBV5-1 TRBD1 TGCGCCAGCAGCCCCACACAGGGGATTGTCACAGATACGCAGTATTTT CASSPTQGIVTDTQYF